The sequence of this T cell receptor (beta chain) was determined in a study of OX40 agonist ivuxolimab in advanced cancers. Study details: Three patients had partial responses: one hepatocellular carcinoma, two cutaneous melanoma. Study conclusions and caveats: There was clonal expansion of CD4+ and CD8+ blood T cells by week 6 at 0.1 to 3.0 mg/kg.

The J segment lost 1 base and the V segment lost 0 bases, leaving 5 bases of the junction unmatched. CDR1 SGHRS and CDR2 YFSETQ come from the germline V gene. The CDR3 extends over 16 amino acids. Only in-frame clones appear in the TCRdb table, and some are missing; sequencing was by immunoSEQ multiplex PCR. The sample shows 50,000 to 70,000 clones, roughly 86% of them seen only once. About this clone: The target antigen is unknown.

The sample in question was CD4+ or CD8+ T cells sorted from blood, obtained in a trial of the OX40 agonist ivuxolimab. This TCR was sampled from an adult with an advanced solid tumor such as melanoma, head and neck, liver or kidney cancer. This sequence joins TRBV5-1 and TRBJ2-5; TRBD1 matches 8 bases. The CDR3 loop is CASSLEARGPQETQYF. The DNA of the CDR3 is TGCGCCAGCAGCTTGGAGGCCAGGGGGCCCCAAGAGACCCAGTACTTC.